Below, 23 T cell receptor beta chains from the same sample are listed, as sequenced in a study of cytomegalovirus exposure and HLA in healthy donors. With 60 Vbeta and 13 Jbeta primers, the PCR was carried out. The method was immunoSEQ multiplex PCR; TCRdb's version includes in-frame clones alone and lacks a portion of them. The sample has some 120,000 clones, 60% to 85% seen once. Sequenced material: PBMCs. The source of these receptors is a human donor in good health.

The CDR3 sequence: CASSIDRRGPEAFF. The CDR3 bases are TGTGCCAGTAGTATAGACAGGCGGGGCCCTGAAGCTTTCTTT. The gene calls are TRBV19 and TRBJ1-1; D perhaps matches TRBD1 (5 bases). The CDR3 length is 14 residues. Deletions cut 0 bases from V and 6 bases from J, with 11 bases between. CDR1 is LNHDA and CDR2 is SQIVND in the germline V gene (reference sequence).

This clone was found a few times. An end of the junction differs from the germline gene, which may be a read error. This CDR3 reads CASSSNGQLNEKLFF. CDR3 DNA: TGCGCCAGCAGTAGCAACGGACAGCTTAATGAAAAGCTGTTTTTT. The chain combines TRBV10-2 with TRBJ1-4; a weak D match, TRBD1 (6 bases). This CDR3 has 15 residues. Germline CDR1 is WSHSY and CDR2 is SAAADI.

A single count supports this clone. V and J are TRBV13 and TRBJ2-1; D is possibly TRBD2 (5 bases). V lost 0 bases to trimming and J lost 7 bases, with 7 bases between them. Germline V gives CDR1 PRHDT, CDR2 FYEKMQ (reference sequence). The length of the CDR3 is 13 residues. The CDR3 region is CASSLGGRNEQFF. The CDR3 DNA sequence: TGTGCCAGCAGCTTAGGGGGGAGAAATGAGCAGTTCTTC.

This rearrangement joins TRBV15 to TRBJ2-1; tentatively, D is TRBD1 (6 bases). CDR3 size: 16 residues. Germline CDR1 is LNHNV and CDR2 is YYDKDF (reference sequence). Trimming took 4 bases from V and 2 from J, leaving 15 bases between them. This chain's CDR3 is CATSMRPEGAYNEQFF. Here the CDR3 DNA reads TGTGCCACCAGCATGAGGCCCGAGGGGGCCTACAATGAGCAGTTCTTC.

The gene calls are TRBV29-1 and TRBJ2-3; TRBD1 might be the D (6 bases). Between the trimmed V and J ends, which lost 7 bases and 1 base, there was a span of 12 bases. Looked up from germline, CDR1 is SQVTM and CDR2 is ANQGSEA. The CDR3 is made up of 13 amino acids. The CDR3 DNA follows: TGCAGCGGCCAACAGGGAGGCACAGATACGCAGTATTTT. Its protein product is CSGQQGGTDTQYF.

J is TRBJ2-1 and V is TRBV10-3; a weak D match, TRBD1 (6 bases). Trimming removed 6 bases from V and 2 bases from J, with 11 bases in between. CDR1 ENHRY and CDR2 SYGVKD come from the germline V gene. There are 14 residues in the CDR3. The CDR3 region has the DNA TGTGCCATCAGCCCGGGACAAGCCTACAATGAGCAGTTCTTC. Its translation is CAISPGQAYNEQFF.

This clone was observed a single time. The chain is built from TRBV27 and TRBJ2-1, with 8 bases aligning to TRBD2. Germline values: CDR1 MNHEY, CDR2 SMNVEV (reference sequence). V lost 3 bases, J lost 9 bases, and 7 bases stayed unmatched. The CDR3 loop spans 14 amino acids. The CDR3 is CASSFRGGVVEQFF. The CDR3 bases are TGTGCCAGCAGTTTTCGGGGGGGAGTCGTTGAGCAGTTCTTC.

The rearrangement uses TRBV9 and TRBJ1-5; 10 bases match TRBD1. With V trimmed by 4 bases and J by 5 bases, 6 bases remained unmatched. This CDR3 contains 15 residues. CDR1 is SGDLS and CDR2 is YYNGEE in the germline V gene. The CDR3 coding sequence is TGTGCCAGCAGCCCCCGGGACAGGGGCTATCAGCCCCAGCATTTT. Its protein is CASSPRDRGYQPQHF.

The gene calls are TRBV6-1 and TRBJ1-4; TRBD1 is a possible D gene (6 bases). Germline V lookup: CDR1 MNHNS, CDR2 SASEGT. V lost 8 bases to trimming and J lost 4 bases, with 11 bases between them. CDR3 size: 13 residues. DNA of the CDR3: TGTGCCAGCGGGGGGGCGATTAATGAAAAACTGTTTTTT. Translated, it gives CASGGAINEKLFF.

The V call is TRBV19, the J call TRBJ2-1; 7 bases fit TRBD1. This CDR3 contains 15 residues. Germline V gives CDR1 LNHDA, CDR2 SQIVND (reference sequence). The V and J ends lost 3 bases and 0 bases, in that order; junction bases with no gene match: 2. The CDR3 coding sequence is TGTGCCAGTAGTATCACAGGGGCCTCCTACAATGAGCAGTTCTTC. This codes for CASSITGASYNEQFF.

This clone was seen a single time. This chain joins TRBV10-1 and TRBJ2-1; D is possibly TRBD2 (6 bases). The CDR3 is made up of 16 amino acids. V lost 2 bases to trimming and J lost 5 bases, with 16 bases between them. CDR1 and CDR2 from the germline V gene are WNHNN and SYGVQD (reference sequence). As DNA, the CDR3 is TGCGCCAGCAGTGAGCTTTTGGGGGGTCACGACAATGAGCAGTTCTTC. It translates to CASSELLGGHDNEQFF.

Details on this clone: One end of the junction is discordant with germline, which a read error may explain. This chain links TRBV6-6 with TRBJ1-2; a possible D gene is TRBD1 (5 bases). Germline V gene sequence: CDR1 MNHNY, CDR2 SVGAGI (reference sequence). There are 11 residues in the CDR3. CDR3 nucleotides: TGTGCCAGCAGCCCCAGGGATGGCTACGCCTTC. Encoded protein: CASSPRDGYAF.

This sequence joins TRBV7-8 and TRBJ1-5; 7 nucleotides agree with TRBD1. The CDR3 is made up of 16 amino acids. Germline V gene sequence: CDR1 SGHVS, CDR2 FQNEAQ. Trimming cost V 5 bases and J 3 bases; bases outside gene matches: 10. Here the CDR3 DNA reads TGTGCCAGCAGCCGCTACCGGGACAGATACAATCAGCCCCAGCATTTT. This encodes CASSRYRDRYNQPQHF.

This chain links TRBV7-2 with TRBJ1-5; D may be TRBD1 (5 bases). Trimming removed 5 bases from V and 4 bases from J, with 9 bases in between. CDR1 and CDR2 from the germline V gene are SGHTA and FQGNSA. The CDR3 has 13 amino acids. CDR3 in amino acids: CASSPQGNQPQHF. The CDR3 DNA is TGTGCCAGCAGCCCCCAGGGAAATCAGCCCCAGCATTTT.

The CDR3 protein is CASKGGGPNTGELFF. The DNA for the CDR3 is TGTGCCAGCAAAGGAGGGGGCCCGAACACCGGGGAGCTGTTTTTT. This chain links TRBV2 with TRBJ2-2, with D perhaps TRBD1 (7 bases). The V end lost 7 bases, the J end lost 0 bases, and 12 bases lay between the germline ends. The CDR3 is 15 residues long. The germline V gene encodes CDR1 SNHLY and CDR2 FYNNEI.

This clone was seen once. The CDR3 DNA reads as TGTGCCAGCAGTAACGCCGGACAGGGGTGGGATACGCAGTATTTT. Its translation: CASSNAGQGWDTQYF. V usage is TRBV6-6 and J usage is TRBJ2-3, with TRBD1 matching over 9 bases. The ends lost 5 bases at V and 6 bases at J; junction bases unmatched: 9. Germline CDR1 MNHNY, CDR2 SVGAGI (reference sequence). The length of the CDR3 is 15 residues.

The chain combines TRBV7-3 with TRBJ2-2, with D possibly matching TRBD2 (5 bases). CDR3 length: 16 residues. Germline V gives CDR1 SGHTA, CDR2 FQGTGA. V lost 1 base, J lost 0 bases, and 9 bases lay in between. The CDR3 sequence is CASSLNPGSNTGELFF. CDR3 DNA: TGTGCCAGCAGCTTAAATCCGGGGTCGAACACCGGGGAGCTGTTTTTT.

In nucleotides, the CDR3 is TGTGCCAGCAGCTTCGTTAAGGGGGCCGCTGAAGCTTTCTTT. This encodes CASSFVKGAAEAFF. The chain is built from TRBV7-9 and TRBJ1-1; TRBD1 matches 7 bases. This CDR3 is built from 14 residues. Trimming cost V 3 bases and J 6 bases; bases outside gene matches: 7. Per germline, CDR1 SEHNR and CDR2 FQNEAQ (reference sequence).

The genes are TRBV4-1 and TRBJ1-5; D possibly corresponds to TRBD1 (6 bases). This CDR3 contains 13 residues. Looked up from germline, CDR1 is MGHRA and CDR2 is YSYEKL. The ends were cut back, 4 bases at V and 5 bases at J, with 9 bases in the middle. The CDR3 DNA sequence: TGCGCCAGCAGCCTTCCAGGGGATCAGCCCCAGCATTTT. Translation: CASSLPGDQPQHF.

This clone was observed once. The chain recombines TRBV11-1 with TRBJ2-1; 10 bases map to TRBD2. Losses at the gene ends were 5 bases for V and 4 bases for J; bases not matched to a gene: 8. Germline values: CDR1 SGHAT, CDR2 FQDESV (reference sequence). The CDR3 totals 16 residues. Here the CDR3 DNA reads TGTGCCAGCAGCCTTAATAGCGGGGGGCGTTACAATGAGCAGTTCTTC. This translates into CASSLNSGGRYNEQFF.

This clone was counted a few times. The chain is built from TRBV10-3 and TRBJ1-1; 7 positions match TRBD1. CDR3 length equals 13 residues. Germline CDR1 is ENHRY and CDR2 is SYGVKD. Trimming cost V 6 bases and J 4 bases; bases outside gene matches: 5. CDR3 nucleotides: TGTGCCATCAGAGACAGGGCCTTCACTGAAGCTTTCTTT. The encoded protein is CAIRDRAFTEAFF.

The CDR3 DNA follows: TGCGCCAGCAGCTTCGGGCAGGGGGAAGAGCAGTACTTC. As protein: CASSFGQGEEQYF. This chain connects TRBV5-1 to TRBJ2-7, with 7 bases lining up with TRBD1. CDR3 length equals 13 residues. Germline CDR1 reads SGHRS; CDR2 reads YFSETQ. V dropped 2 bases and J dropped 7; count of bases not matched to a gene: 6.

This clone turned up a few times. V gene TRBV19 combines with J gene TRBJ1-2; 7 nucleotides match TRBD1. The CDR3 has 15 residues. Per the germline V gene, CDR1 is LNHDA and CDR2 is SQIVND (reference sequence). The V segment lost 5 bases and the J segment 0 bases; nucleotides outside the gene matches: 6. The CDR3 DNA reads TGTGCCAGTAGTTCGACAGGGAACCCTAACTATGGCTACACCTTC. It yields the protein CASSSTGNPNYGYTF.